Each of the 22 T cell receptor beta chains below was sequenced from the same sample in a study of T cell changes during pregnancy in multiple sclerosis. Sequencing used immunoSEQ multiplex PCR; TCRdb keeps in-frame clones, though not all of them. The sample holds 57,000 or so clones, about nine tenths seen once. Sequences were derived from peripheral blood, sampled in the third trimester of pregnancy. The receptor set was obtained from a female donor in good health, enrolled as a control in a pregnancy study.

The CDR3 coding sequence is TGTGCCATCAGTGAGTCGTCGGGAAACACTGAAGCTTTCTTT. Its translation is CAISESSGNTEAFF. The rearrangement links TRBV10-3 to TRBJ1-1; D unresolved. This CDR3 has 14 residues. The V and J ends lost 0 bases and 2 bases respectively, with 7 bases between them. Germline values: CDR1 ENHRY, CDR2 SYGVKD.

The DNA for the CDR3 is TGCGCCAGCAGCCCCGCTGGCGGCCAAGAGACCCAGTACTTC. Its translation: CASSPAGGQETQYF. The chain uses TRBV5-1 and TRBJ2-5; D gene ambiguous. V was clipped by 4 bases and J by 1 base, with 11 bases between them. The germline V gene has CDR1 SGHRS and CDR2 YFSETQ. The CDR3 runs 14 residues.

The V and J genes are TRBV27 and TRBJ1-4; no clear D. V was cut by 3 bases and J by 6 bases, with 14 bases left in between. Germline CDR1 MNHEY, CDR2 SMNVEV (reference sequence). The CDR3 length is 15 residues. CDR3 coding DNA: TGTGCCAGCAGTTTGGTTGGATTGGGAGATGAAAAACTGTTTTTT. Translated, it gives CASSLVGLGDEKLFF.

As to this clone: Other DNA sequences within the sample encode an identical CDR3. This rearrangement joins TRBV5-6 to TRBJ2-5; TRBD2 agrees at 11 bases. Germline CDR1 is SGHDT and CDR2 is YYEEEE. This CDR3 region has 17 residues. With V trimmed by 1 base and J by 1 base, 6 bases remained unmatched. CDR3 bases: TGTGCCAGCAGCTTGAAGCCTAGCGGGAGGTTCCAAGAGACCCAGTACTTC. Encoded protein: CASSLKPSGRFQETQYF.

The chain combines TRBV2 with TRBJ2-1; D is ambiguous. Germline lookup yields CDR1 SNHLY and CDR2 FYNNEI. V was shortened by 6 bases and J by 0 bases, with 9 bases between the two germline ends. The CDR3 is made up of 14 amino acids. CDR3 sequence reads: CASSQELSYNEQFF. The CDR3 DNA reads TGTGCCAGCAGCCAGGAACTCTCCTACAATGAGCAGTTCTTC.

V and J are TRBV5-1 and TRBJ2-1, with TRBD2 matching 8 bases. This CDR3 spans 17 amino acids. Germline trimming cut 0 bases from V and 6 bases from J; bases unmatched to any gene: 11. The germline CDR1 and CDR2 sequences are SGHRS and YFSETQ. The CDR3 region has the DNA TGCGCCAGCAGCTTGGTGCTTCGTAGCGGGATGGGCAATGAGCAGTTCTTC. This translates into CASSLVLRSGMGNEQFF.

J is TRBJ1-2 and V is TRBV4-1; D is unclear. This CDR3 has 13 amino acids. The germline CDR1 and CDR2 sequences are MGHRA and YSYEKL. V was shortened by 3 bases and J by 6 bases, with 11 bases between the two germline ends. The CDR3, as DNA: TGCGCCAGCAGCCACGCTTCGGGTGATGGCTACACCTTC. Its protein product is CASSHASGDGYTF.

This clone appeared once. The chain carries TRBV5-6 and TRBJ1-1, with D perhaps matching TRBD1 (6 bases). Germline CDR1 reads SGHDT; CDR2 reads YYEEEE. Deletions cut 4 bases from V and 1 base from J, with 11 bases between. This CDR3 region has 14 residues. The CDR3 bases are TGTGCCAGCAGCCTAGAGACAGGGAACACTGAAGCTTTCTTT. It is translated as CASSLETGNTEAFF.

The gene calls are TRBV18 and TRBJ1-4, with TRBD1 matching 8 bases. Germline values: CDR1 KGHSH, CDR2 LQKENI. This CDR3 region has 13 residues. The J segment lost 6 bases and the V segment lost 5 bases, leaving 2 bases of the junction unmatched. CDR3 sequence (DNA): TGTGCCAGCTCAATGGACAGGGATGAAAAACTGTTTTTT. This codes for CASSMDRDEKLFF. Together with reference TRBV18 and TRBJ1-4, the CDR3 gives the full variable domain: NAGVMQNPRHLVRRRGQEARLRCSPMKGHSHVYWYRQLPEEGLKFMVYLQKENIIDESGMPKERFSAEFPKEGPSILRIQQVVRGDSAAYFCASSMDRDEKLFFGSGTQLSVL.

This chain links TRBV7-6 with TRBJ1-2, with a weak D call TRBD1 (6 bases). Trimming pared 5 bases from V and 5 bases from J, leaving 12 bases between. The V gene's germline CDR1 is SGHVS and CDR2 FNYEAQ. The CDR3 extends over 13 amino acids. The CDR3 sequence is CASSPGQTYGYTF. As DNA, the CDR3 is TGTGCCAGCAGCCCGGGACAAACTTATGGCTACACCTTC.

V and J are TRBV6-5 and TRBJ1-2; D is ambiguous. This CDR3 comprises 11 residues. The germline CDR1 and CDR2 sequences are MNHEY and SVGAGI. V lost 6 bases and J lost 8, with 10 bases in between. CDR3: CASRTGGGYTF. In DNA, the CDR3 is TGTGCCAGCAGGACGGGAGGGGGCTACACCTTC.

The CDR3: CASSYSTGGGYEQYF. The DNA of the CDR3 is TGTGCCAGCAGTTACTCGACAGGGGGCGGGTACGAGCAGTACTTC. The chain has TRBV6-5 and TRBJ2-7, with 10 bases lining up with TRBD1. V lost 0 bases and J lost 4; bases outside the gene matches: 3. The CDR3 is made up of 15 amino acids. The germline CDR1 and CDR2 sequences are MNHEY and SVGAGI.

This clone was observed a few times. The chain combines TRBV23-1 with TRBJ2-5; no clear D. TRBV23-1 is designated an ORF whose function remains uncertain. V lost 2 bases and J 9 bases, leaving 10 bases between the germline ends. The CDR3 contains 12 residues. Written as DNA, the CDR3 is TGCGCCAGCAGTCAAGTCTGTGGAGCCCAGTACTTC. This gives the protein CASSQVCGAQYF.

V gene TRBV4-1 combines with J gene TRBJ1-1; 7 bases line up with TRBD1. CDR3 length: 15 residues. With V trimmed by 2 bases and J by 1 base, 4 bases remained unmatched. The germline gives CDR1 MGHRA, CDR2 YSYEKL. CDR3 residues: CASSQIDRENTEAFF. As DNA, the CDR3 is TGCGCCAGCAGCCAAATCGACAGGGAGAACACTGAAGCTTTCTTT.

The rearrangement uses TRBV7-2 and TRBJ2-7; 11 positions agree with TRBD2. Per the germline V gene, CDR1 is SGHTA and CDR2 is FQGNSA. V lost 4 bases and J lost 3; bases outside the gene matches: 2. The CDR3 contains 14 residues. CDR3 in amino acids: CASSSGLAGYEQYF. The CDR3 nucleotides are TGTGCCAGCAGCTCCGGACTAGCGGGCTACGAGCAGTACTTC.

V is TRBV15 and J is TRBJ1-2, with D uncertain. The CDR3 runs 16 residues. In germline, CDR1 is LNHNV, CDR2 YYDKDF (reference sequence). The V and J ends lost 1 base and 4 bases respectively, with 16 bases between them. The CDR3 loop reads CATSRGETGSLYGYTF. CDR3 bases: TGTGCCACCAGCAGAGGGGAAACGGGGAGCCTCTATGGCTACACCTTC.

The CDR3 DNA follows: TGTGCCAGCAGCAAAGGGGAGGGGGGCTTAGCCTACGAGCAGTACTTC. It is translated as CASSKGEGGLAYEQYF. V gene TRBV21-1 combines with J gene TRBJ2-7; the table's D call TRBD2 went unverified against the DNA. TRBV21-1 is classified as a pseudogene. This CDR3 spans 16 amino acids.

V is TRBV7-9 and J is TRBJ1-1; 7 nucleotides match TRBD1. The V gene's germline CDR1 is SEHNR and CDR2 FQNEAQ (reference sequence). This CDR3 spans 14 amino acids. V lost 7 bases and J lost 10; bases outside the gene matches: 15. The CDR3 here is CASTPPDPNRGAFF. CDR3 nucleotides: TGTGCCAGCACCCCACCGGATCCTAACAGGGGAGCTTTCTTT.

The rearrangement uses TRBV7-2 and TRBJ1-3; TRBD1 is a possible D gene (6 bases). The CDR3 is 14 amino acids. Deletions cut 2 bases from V and 2 bases from J, with 7 bases between. In germline, CDR1 is SGHTA, CDR2 FQGNSA. The CDR3 spells CASSLRGTGNTIYF. The CDR3 region has the DNA TGTGCCAGCAGCTTAAGGGGGACTGGAAACACCATATATTTT.

As concerns this clone: One end of the junction varies from germline; a read error may be responsible. The J gene is TRBJ2-1, the V gene TRBV7-7, with TRBD2 as a possible D gene (5 bases). Germline V gene sequence: CDR1 SSHAT, CDR2 FNYEAQ (reference sequence). The CDR3 contains 14 residues. The CDR3 loop reads CASSAGTGNNEQFF. DNA for the CDR3: TGTGCTAGCAGCGCAGGAACGGGGAACAATGAGCAGTTCTTC.

This clone came up a few times. The chain is built from TRBV18 and TRBJ2-5, with TRBD1 identical over 9 bases. From germline, CDR1 is KGHSH and CDR2 LQKENI. The CDR3 spans 14 residues. V shed 6 bases and J 2 bases; nucleotides not matched to a gene: 4. The CDR3 DNA sequence: TGTGCCAGCTCCCCTGGACAGGGGCAAGAGACCCAGTACTTC. This codes for CASSPGQGQETQYF.

The chain employs TRBV5-1 and TRBJ1-2; 8 positions agree with TRBD1. CDR1 and CDR2 from the germline V gene are SGHRS and YFSETQ. The CDR3 is 13 residues long. The junction had 6 bases not matched to a gene; V was cut back by 4 bases and J by 7 bases. CDR3 in amino acids: CASSPDRVGGYTF. CDR3 bases: TGCGCCAGCAGCCCGGACAGGGTCGGTGGCTACACCTTC.